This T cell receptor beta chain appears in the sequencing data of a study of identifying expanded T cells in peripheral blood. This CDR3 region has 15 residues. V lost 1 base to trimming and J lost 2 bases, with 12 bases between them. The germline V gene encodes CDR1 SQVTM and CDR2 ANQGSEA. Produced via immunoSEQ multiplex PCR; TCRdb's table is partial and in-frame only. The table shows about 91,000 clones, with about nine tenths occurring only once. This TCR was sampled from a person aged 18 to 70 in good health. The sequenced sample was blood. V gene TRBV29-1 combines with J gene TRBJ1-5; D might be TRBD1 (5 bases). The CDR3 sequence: CSVEVGVGGNQPQHF. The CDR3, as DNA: TGCAGCGTTGAAGTGGGGGTAGGGGGCAATCAGCCCCAGCATTTT.